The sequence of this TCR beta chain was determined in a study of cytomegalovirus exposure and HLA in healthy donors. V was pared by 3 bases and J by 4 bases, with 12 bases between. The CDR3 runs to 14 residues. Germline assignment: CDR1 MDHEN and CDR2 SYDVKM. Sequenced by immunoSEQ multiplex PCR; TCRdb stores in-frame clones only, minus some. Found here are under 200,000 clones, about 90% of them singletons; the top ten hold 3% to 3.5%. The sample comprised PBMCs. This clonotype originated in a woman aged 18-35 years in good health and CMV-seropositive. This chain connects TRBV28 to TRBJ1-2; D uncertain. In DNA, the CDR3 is TGTGCCAGCAGTTTGCATCGGGGAAGCTATGGCTACACCTTC. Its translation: CASSLHRGSYGYTF.